This record covers a single TCR beta chain. Its target is not known. Profiled with immunoSEQ multiplex PCR; TCRdb holds only in-frame clones, not every one. The table shows around 150,000 clones, with approximately 84% occurring only once. Between the trimmed V and J ends, which lost 11 bases and 3 bases, there was a span of 11 bases. The CDR3 runs 12 residues. Looked up from germline, CDR1 is MDHEN and CDR2 is SYDVKM. The sample originates from a study of T cell responses to AZD1222 COVID-19 vaccine. The study, taken as a whole, reports: Every sample of the repertoires postdated the peak T cell response. Among spike-specific TCRs, nearly half reportedly target unmutated variant regions. Clonal diversity may have been underestimated in mostly white British donors.

V is TRBV28 and J is TRBJ1-5; a weak D match, TRBD1 (6 bases). This receptor was identified in an adult in good health. The sequencing here drew on peripheral blood, taken on day 0 of AZD1222 vaccination. CDR3 coding DNA: TGTGCCTTAGGGGGTTCCAATCAGCCCCAGCATTTT. The encoded protein is CALGGSNQPQHF.